This T cell receptor beta chain was obtained from a study of cytomegalovirus exposure and HLA in healthy donors. This clone was observed a handful of times. What it binds is unknown. Findings and limits, study-wide: Usually a TCR sequence was rare, but some public TCRs were found in many donors.

PCR amplification relied on 60 Vbeta primers (plus 13 Jbeta primers). Libraries were prepared by immunoSEQ multiplex PCR; TCRdb keeps only in-frame clonotypes and omits some of them. The data contain 110,000 or so clones, 15% of them singletons. Germline CDR1 and CDR2: KGHSH and LQKENI. The CDR3 length is 16 residues. The V and J ends lost 6 bases and 3 bases, in that order; junction bases with no gene match: 11. Though nominally healthy at sampling, donors likely had unrecorded immune exposures. Input material: PBMCs. The source is a female donor in good health and CMV-seronegative. The chain couples TRBV18 to TRBJ2-7, with TRBD2 matching 10 bases. The CDR3 DNA reads TGTGCCAGCTCGCTGGGGGGGACTAGCGCCTACTACGAGCAGTACTTC. It is translated as CASSLGGTSAYYEQYF.